Presented here are 29 T cell receptor beta chains from one specimen sequenced in a study of shared clonotypes between healthy human individuals. Sequencing was performed with immunoSEQ multiplex PCR; in TCRdb, only in-frame clones are kept and a portion is missing. The profile shows 550,000 to 700,000 clones, 60% to 75% of them singletons. The sequenced sample was memory CD4+ T cells sorted from blood. Sample subset: CD45RA-negative fraction. Receptor source: a woman under 40 in good health.

The rearrangement links TRBV2 to TRBJ1-1; tentatively, D is TRBD1 (5 bases). Trimming left V 6 bases short and J 5 bases short, with 16 bases between. This CDR3 spans 14 amino acids. Looked up from germline, CDR1 is SNHLY and CDR2 is FYNNEI. The CDR3 protein is CASSPAGHRTEAFF. The CDR3 DNA is TGTGCCAGCAGCCCCGCAGGGCATCGGACTGAAGCTTTCTTT.

The chain carries TRBV7-2 and TRBJ2-5; 12 positions match TRBD2. The length of the CDR3 is 16 residues. With V trimmed by 7 bases and J by 5 bases, 11 bases remained unmatched. Germline assignment: CDR1 SGHTA and CDR2 FQGNSA. Here the CDR3 reads CASTLAGGATWETQYF. CDR3 DNA: TGTGCCAGCACCCTAGCGGGAGGGGCTACTTGGGAGACCCAGTACTTC.

The chain recombines TRBV7-8 with TRBJ1-5, with no clear D. CDR1 and CDR2 (germline): SGHVS, FQNEAQ. The CDR3 extends over 13 amino acids. CDR3 amino acids: CNAPGRNNQPQHF. The CDR3 nucleotides read TGTAACGCACCGGGAAGAAACAATCAGCCCCAGCATTTT.

Here the CDR3 reads CASSFDRVKAFF. The CDR3, as DNA: TGTGCCAGCAGCTTCGACAGGGTCAAAGCTTTCTTT. The rearrangement joins TRBV5-8 to TRBJ1-1, with 7 bases identical to TRBD1. The CDR3 totals 12 residues. Germline V gene sequence: CDR1 SGHTS, CDR2 YDEGEE. Trimming at V came to 2 bases and at J to 9 bases, leaving 4 bases not matched to a gene.

This chain uses TRBV5-8 with TRBJ2-1; no firm D call. The V gene lost 0 bases and the J gene lost 4 bases, with 11 bases spanning the gap. The germline V gene encodes CDR1 SGHTS and CDR2 YDEGEE. CDR3 size: 15 residues. CDR3 DNA: TGTGCCAGCAGCTTGGGGTGGACCACATACAATGAGCAGTTCTTC. Encoded protein: CASSLGWTTYNEQFF.

This clone was detected once. The chain has TRBV27 and TRBJ2-7; TRBD2 aligns across 7 bases. The junction had 5 bases not matched to a gene; V was cut back by 3 bases and J by 3 bases. The CDR3 extends over 14 amino acids. Germline V gene lookup returns CDR1 MNHEY and CDR2 SMNVEV (reference sequence). CDR3 nucleotides: TGTGCCAGCAGTTTTCTCGGGGGGTTCTACGAGCAGTACTTC. Its translation: CASSFLGGFYEQYF.

This clone was picked up many times. CDR3 loop: CASSSPAGGTQYF. The CDR3 coding sequence is TGCGCCAGCAGTTCCCCGGCGGGAGGTACGCAGTATTTT. This chain connects TRBV5-1 to TRBJ2-3; 8 bases agree with TRBD2. The CDR3 loop spans 13 amino acids. The J segment lost 8 bases and the V segment lost 5 bases, leaving 7 bases of the junction unmatched. CDR1 and CDR2 from the germline V gene are SGHRS and YFSETQ.

This clone was seen more than once but under ten times. The chain recombines TRBV27 with TRBJ2-2; 12 bases match TRBD2. Germline loops: CDR1 MNHEY, CDR2 SMNVEV (reference sequence). J was trimmed by 5 bases and V by 6 bases; bases with no gene match: 4. There are 15 residues in the CDR3. The CDR3 spells CASRRLAGETGELFF. The CDR3 DNA reads TGTGCCAGCAGAAGACTAGCGGGAGAAACCGGGGAGCTGTTTTTT.

V gene TRBV28 combines with J gene TRBJ1-2, with D tentatively TRBD1 (5 bases). The CDR3 sequence is 14 residues long. Per germline, CDR1 MDHEN and CDR2 SYDVKM. Trimming pared 6 bases from V and 7 bases from J, leaving 18 bases between. The CDR3 protein is CASSAISGAGGYTF. The CDR3 DNA reads TGTGCCAGCAGCGCTATTTCTGGGGCGGGTGGCTACACCTTC.

This clone appeared a single time. The chain recombines TRBV7-2 with TRBJ2-3; D possibly uses TRBD1 or TRBD2 (5 bases each). This CDR3 comprises 18 residues. CDR1 is SGHTA and CDR2 is FQGNSA in the germline V gene. V lost 3 bases and J 5 bases, leaving 24 bases between the germline ends. CDR3 in DNA: TGTGCCAGCAGCTTGGGACCGCTAGGACACCCCGCGGGAGATACGCAGTATTTT. This sequence encodes CASSLGPLGHPAGDTQYF.

This chain links TRBV4-1 with TRBJ1-1; a weak D match, TRBD1 (6 bases). Germline CDR1 MGHRA, CDR2 YSYEKL. This CDR3 is built from 16 residues. Trimming left V 4 bases short and J 5 bases short, with 20 bases between. Written as DNA, the CDR3 is TGCGCCAGCAGCCTCACCTTGCGGGCCACAGGGACTGAAGCTTTCTTT. This translates into CASSLTLRATGTEAFF.

The rearrangement uses TRBV6-5 and TRBJ1-1, with 9 bases lining up with TRBD1. Unmatched junction bases numbered 3, after V lost 2 bases and J lost 11 bases. This CDR3 contains 12 residues. Per germline, CDR1 MNHEY and CDR2 SVGAGI. The CDR3 reads CASSYGTGMAFF. Written as DNA, the CDR3 is TGTGCCAGCAGTTACGGGACAGGGATGGCTTTCTTT.

This rearrangement joins TRBV7-6 to TRBJ2-2; D possibly corresponds to TRBD1 (5 bases). Trimming left V 5 bases short and J 5 bases short, with 12 bases between. The CDR3 sequence is 14 residues long. The germline gives CDR1 SGHVS, CDR2 FNYEAQ. The CDR3 loop is CASSPRQSTGELFF. CDR3 nucleotide sequence: TGTGCCAGCAGCCCCCGACAGAGTACCGGGGAGCTGTTTTTT.

The CDR3 DNA follows: TGTGCCAGCAGCTTTTGGGGGACCACTGAAGCTTTCTTT. It is translated as CASSFWGTTEAFF. The gene calls are TRBV5-6 and TRBJ1-1; D might be TRBD1 (5 bases). This CDR3 has 13 amino acids. The V gene lost 2 bases and the J gene lost 4 bases, with 9 bases spanning the gap. Germline CDR1 and CDR2: SGHDT and YYEEEE.

This chain joins TRBV7-8 and TRBJ1-2, with a tentative D call TRBD1 (5 bases). The V and J ends lost 1 base and 3 bases respectively, with 12 bases between them. The CDR3 length is 15 residues. Germline V gives CDR1 SGHVS, CDR2 FQNEAQ. CDR3 in DNA: TGTGCCAGCAGCTTAGTTGCAGGGAACGACTATGGCTACACCTTC. Translation: CASSLVAGNDYGYTF.

This chain uses TRBV10-3 with TRBJ2-1; tentative D call: TRBD1 (5 bases). Germline V gives CDR1 ENHRY, CDR2 SYGVKD. There are 17 residues in the CDR3. Trimming shortened V by 0 bases and J by 3 bases, and 15 bases separated the two germline ends. The CDR3 here is CAISESSSGRVYNEQFF. The CDR3 nucleotides read TGTGCCATCAGTGAGTCAAGTAGTGGCAGGGTCTACAATGAGCAGTTCTTC.

The chain employs TRBV5-4 and TRBJ2-7; D is uncertain. The CDR3 has 13 residues. V lost 5 bases and J 0 bases, leaving 9 bases between the germline ends. CDR1 is SGHNT and CDR2 is YYREEE in the germline V gene (reference sequence). CDR3 sequence reads: CASSWTGSYEQYF. CDR3 sequence (DNA): TGTGCCAGCAGTTGGACGGGCTCCTACGAGCAGTACTTC.

V usage is TRBV11-2 and J usage is TRBJ2-1, with D perhaps matching TRBD1 (6 bases). CDR1 SGHAT and CDR2 FQNNGV come from the germline V gene. This CDR3 spans 15 amino acids. Trimming left V 6 bases short and J 1 base short, with 13 bases between. CDR3 bases: TGTGCCAGCAGGCACAGGGCCCCTTCCTACAATGAGCAGTTCTTC. Protein sequence: CASRHRAPSYNEQFF.

CDR3 residues: CASSFTGWDTEAFF. CDR3 bases: TGTGCCAGCAGCTTCACAGGATGGGACACTGAAGCTTTCTTT. The chain carries TRBV7-8 and TRBJ1-1, with D maybe TRBD1 (5 bases). Trimming removed 3 bases at V and 3 bases at J, with 11 bases between. CDR1 and CDR2 (germline): SGHVS, FQNEAQ. The CDR3 totals 14 residues.

In its sample, this clone was seen once. The chain combines TRBV27 with TRBJ1-1, with 8 positions matching TRBD1. V gave up 7 bases and J gave up 4 bases; unmatched junction bases: 8. Germline V lookup: CDR1 MNHEY, CDR2 SMNVEV (reference sequence). The CDR3 length is 14 residues. DNA of the CDR3: TGTGCCAGCAAAAATCGTGACAGGGGCACTGAAGCTTTCTTT. Protein product: CASKNRDRGTEAFF.

The rearrangement links TRBV27 to TRBJ1-4, with a tentative D call TRBD1 (5 bases). Germline CDR1 is MNHEY and CDR2 is SMNVEV (reference sequence). Trimming left V 2 bases short and J 2 bases short, with 9 bases between. This CDR3 has 15 amino acids. The CDR3 DNA follows: TGTGCCAGCAGTTTAGGGTGGGGGACTAATGAAAAACTGTTTTTT. Translating gives CASSLGWGTNEKLFF. Using reference TRBV27 and TRBJ1-4 for the parts outside the CDR3, the full variable domain is EAQVTQNPRYLITVTGKKLTVTCSQNMNHEYMSWYRQDPGLGLRQIYYSMNVEVTDKGDVPEGYKVSRKEKRNFPLILESPSPNQTSLYFCASSLGWGTNEKLFFGSGTQLSVL.

This clone was recorded a few times. The chain is built from TRBV11-2 and TRBJ2-3, with TRBD2 identical over 11 bases. The trim removed 6 bases at V and 2 bases at J, leaving 7 bases unmatched. The CDR3 runs 16 residues. CDR1 is SGHAT, CDR2 FQNNGV, per germline. The CDR3 loop is CASRTKLAGATDTQYF. In DNA form, the CDR3 reads TGTGCCAGCAGGACTAAACTAGCGGGGGCCACAGATACGCAGTATTTT.

The chain carries TRBV2 and TRBJ2-5; D tentatively fits TRBD1 or TRBD2 (5 bases each). V was trimmed by 7 bases and J by 2 bases, leaving 11 bases between them. Per the germline V gene, CDR1 is SNHLY and CDR2 is FYNNEI. This CDR3 is built from 13 residues. CDR3 bases: TGTGCCAGCACGAGGGACCTACAAGAGACCCAGTACTTC. This sequence encodes CASTRDLQETQYF. The full variable domain, in which reference TRBV2 and TRBJ2-5 provide the parts outside the CDR3, is EPEVTQTPSHQVTQMGQEVILRCVPISNHLYFYWYRQILGQKVEFLVSFYNNEISEKSEIFDDQFSVERPDGSNFTLKIRSTKLEDSAMYFCASTRDLQETQYFGPGTRLLVL.

The chain joins TRBV5-1 to TRBJ2-7, with 7 positions matching TRBD2. The ends lost 8 bases at V and 2 bases at J; junction bases unmatched: 13. Germline CDR1 is SGHRS and CDR2 is YFSETQ. This CDR3 region has 15 residues. As DNA, the CDR3 is TGCGCCAGTTCGACTTTAGCGGGCCCGACCTACGAGCAGTACTTC. Protein: CASSTLAGPTYEQYF.

This clone was seen repeatedly, ten times or more. This chain connects TRBV6-6 to TRBJ2-7, with 14 bases that match TRBD2. The CDR3 is 16 residues long. V shed 5 bases, J shed 4 bases, and the junction held 7 bases outside the gene matches. CDR1 MNHNY and CDR2 SVGAGI come from the germline V gene (reference sequence). CDR3 DNA: TGTGCCAGCAGTCCCGGGACTAGCGGGAGACTGTACGAGCAGTACTTC. This encodes CASSPGTSGRLYEQYF.

This rearrangement joins TRBV27 to TRBJ2-3, with 12 bases lining up with TRBD2. The CDR3 has 16 amino acids. CDR1 is MNHEY, CDR2 SMNVEV, per germline (reference sequence). V shed 6 bases and J 4 bases; nucleotides not matched to a gene: 8. CDR3 loop: CASSRATSGRPDTQYF. Here the CDR3 DNA reads TGTGCCAGCAGCAGGGCAACTAGCGGGAGGCCAGATACGCAGTATTTT.

The chain couples TRBV5-4 to TRBJ2-7; TRBD2 matches at 10 bases. Germline trimming cut 5 bases from V and 4 bases from J; bases unmatched to any gene: 6. CDR1 and CDR2 (germline): SGHNT, YYREEE (reference sequence). The CDR3 is 14 residues long. This chain's CDR3 is CASSPDSGRYEQYF. The CDR3 DNA is TGTGCCAGCAGTCCCGATAGCGGGAGGTACGAGCAGTACTTC.

The chain employs TRBV27 and TRBJ2-2; D is uncertain. Trimming took off 6 bases at V and 6 bases at J, with 11 bases between the two ends. Germline values: CDR1 MNHEY, CDR2 SMNVEV (reference sequence). The length of the CDR3 is 13 residues. CDR3 in DNA: TGTGCCAGCAGCCCCGTGTGGGCCGGGGAGCTGTTTTTT. Translated: CASSPVWAGELFF.

The genes are TRBV4-2 and TRBJ2-7, with 9 bases fitting TRBD2. The CDR3 is 16 amino acids. The ends lost 0 bases at V and 4 bases at J; junction bases unmatched: 7. Germline-derived CDR1 and CDR2 are LGHNA and YNFKEQ. The CDR3 nucleotides read TGTGCCAGCAGCCAAGATCTGGCGGGAGGGGGATACGAGCAGTACTTC. Protein product: CASSQDLAGGGYEQYF.